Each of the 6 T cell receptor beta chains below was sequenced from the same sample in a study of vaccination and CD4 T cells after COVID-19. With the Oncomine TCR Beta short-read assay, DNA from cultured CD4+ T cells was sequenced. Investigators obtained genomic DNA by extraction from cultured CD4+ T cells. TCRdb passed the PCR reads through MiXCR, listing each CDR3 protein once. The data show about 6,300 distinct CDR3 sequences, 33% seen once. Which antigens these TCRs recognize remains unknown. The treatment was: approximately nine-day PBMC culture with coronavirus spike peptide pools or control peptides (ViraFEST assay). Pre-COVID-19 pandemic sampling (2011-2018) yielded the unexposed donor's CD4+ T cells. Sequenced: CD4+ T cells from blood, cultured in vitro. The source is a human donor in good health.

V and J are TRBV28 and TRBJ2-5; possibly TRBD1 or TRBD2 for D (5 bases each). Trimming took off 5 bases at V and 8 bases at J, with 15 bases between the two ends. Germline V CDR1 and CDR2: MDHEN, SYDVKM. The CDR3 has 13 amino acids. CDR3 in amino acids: CASSAYGASTQYF. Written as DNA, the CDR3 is TGTGCCAGCAGTGCCTACGGGGCTTCCACCCAGTACTTC.

Here the CDR3 reads CASSTEWFWTHLSGELFF. Here the CDR3 DNA reads TGTGCCAGCAGCACAGAGTGGTTTTGGACCCACCTATCCGGGGAGCTGTTTTTT. This rearrangement joins TRBV7-9 to TRBJ2-2, with no clear D. Per germline, CDR1 SEHNR and CDR2 FQNEAQ (reference sequence). This CDR3 contains 18 residues. V gave up 5 bases and J gave up 6 bases, with 25 bases separating them.

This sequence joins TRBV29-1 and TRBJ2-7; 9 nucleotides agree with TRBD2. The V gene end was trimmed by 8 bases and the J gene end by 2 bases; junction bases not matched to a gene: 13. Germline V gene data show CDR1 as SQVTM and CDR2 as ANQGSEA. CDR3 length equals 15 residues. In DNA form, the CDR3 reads TGCAGCATTGGGAGTCTAGCGGGGAAAACCTACGAGCAGTACTTC. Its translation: CSIGSLAGKTYEQYF.

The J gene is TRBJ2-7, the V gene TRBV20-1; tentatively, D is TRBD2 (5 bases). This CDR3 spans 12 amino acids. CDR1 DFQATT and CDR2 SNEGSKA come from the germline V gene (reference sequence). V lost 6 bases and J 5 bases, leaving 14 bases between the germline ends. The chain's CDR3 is CSAKRGPHEQYF. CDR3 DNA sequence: TGCAGTGCGAAACGGGGTCCTCACGAGCAGTACTTC.

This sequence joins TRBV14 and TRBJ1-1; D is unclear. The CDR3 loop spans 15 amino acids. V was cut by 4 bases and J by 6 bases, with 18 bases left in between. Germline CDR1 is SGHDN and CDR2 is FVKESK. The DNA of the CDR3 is TGTGCCAGCAGCCTAAGGAAGGGAGGAAGTGCTGAAGCTTTCTTT. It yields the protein CASSLRKGGSAEAFF.

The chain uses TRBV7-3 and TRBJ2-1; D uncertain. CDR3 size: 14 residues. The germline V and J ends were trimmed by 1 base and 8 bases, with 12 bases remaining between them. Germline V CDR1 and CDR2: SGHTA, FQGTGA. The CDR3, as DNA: TGTGCCAGCAGCTTAAATCCTGGAGTAGATGAGCAGTTCTTC. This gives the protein CASSLNPGVDEQFF.